These T cell receptor beta chains were read from a single sample in a study of control samples from healthy donors and cancer patients. Sequenced by immunoSEQ multiplex PCR; TCRdb stores in-frame clones only, minus some. This table holds about 170,000 clones, 93% found once. The sample comprised blood. Receptors originate from a woman between 55 and 75 years old in good health. CDR3s include the opening cysteine and the closing phenylalanine or tryptophan. A D gene is named only where the DNA matches it firmly. Rows give clone size only sometimes, using once, few, many, or a class for an expanded clone.

D	size	V	J	DNA	CDR3
TRBD1	NA	TRBV2	TRBJ1-2	TGTGCCAGCAATGAACAGGGGCACAACTATGGCTACACCTTC	CASNEQGHNYGYTF
NA	NA	TRBV29-1	TRBJ1-4	TGCAGCGTTGAAGAATCTGGGAATAGTGAAAAACTGTTTTTT	CSVEESGNSEKLFF
NA	NA	TRBV7-2	TRBJ1-5	TGTGCCAGCAGCTTAATGGCTCGGCAGGCGAATCAGCCCCAGCATTTT	CASSLMARQANQPQHF
NA	NA	TRBV7-9	TRBJ1-1	TGTGCCAGCAGCCCAAATTACGGGGTGAACACTGAAGCTTTCTTT	CASSPNYGVNTEAFF
TRBD2	NA	TRBV15	TRBJ2-7	TGTGCCACCAGCACTCAGCGGGGGTACTCCTACGAGCAGTACTTC	CATSTQRGYSYEQYF
TRBD1	NA	TRBV12-3/TRBV12-4	TRBJ2-7	TGTGCCAGCCTCGGGACAGGGTTACACGAGCAGTACTTC	CASLGTGLHEQYF
NA	NA	TRBV29-1	TRBJ1-2	TGCAGCGTTGCCCGGGCAAACGCTAACTATGGCTACACCTTC	CSVARANANYGYTF
NA	NA	TRBV29-1	TRBJ1-2	TGCAGCGTTGTCAGGGGAGATGGCTACACCTTC	CSVVRGDGYTF
NA	NA	TRBV7-9	TRBJ1-1	TGTGCCAGCTTGCCGGCCCGGGGAGTGAACACTGAAGCTTTCTTT	CASLPARGVNTEAFF
NA	NA	TRBV5-1	TRBJ2-1	TGCGCCAGCAGCTTAGGGGCATCGGGATCGCGAGATGAGCAGTTCTTC	CASSLGASGSRDEQFF
NA	NA	TRBV7-8	TRBJ1-1	TGTGCCAGCAGCTTAGAGGTCAGGGACACTGAAGCTTTCTTT	CASSLEVRDTEAFF
NA	NA	TRBV10-2	TRBJ1-5	TGCGCCAGCAGTGACGGAGGGATGGAGCCCCAGCATTTT	CASSDGGMEPQHF
TRBD1	NA	TRBV10-3	TRBJ1-6	TGTGCCATCAAGGACAGGGCGGAGGGGAATTCACCCCTCCACTTT	CAIKDRAEGNSPLHF
TRBD1	NA	TRBV5-5	TRBJ1-5	TGTGCCAGCAGCTGGGGACTGGACAGGGTCAATCAGCCCCAGCATTTT	CASSWGLDRVNQPQHF
NA	NA	TRBV18	TRBJ1-1	TGTGCCAGCTCACCTCCGGTCCCTAGGAACACTGAAGCTTTCTTT	CASSPPVPRNTEAFF
NA	NA	TRBV6-5	TRBJ1-3	TGTGCCAGCAATAACCCTGGAAACACCATATATTTT	CASNNPGNTIYF
TRBD1	NA	TRBV19	TRBJ2-5	TGTGCCAGTAGTATTGGGAGCACAGGGGGAGAGACCCAGTACTTC	CASSIGSTGGETQYF
NA	NA	TRBV24-1	TRBJ2-3	TGTGCCACCAGTGACGAGGTGGTTAATACGCAGTATTTT	CATSDEVVNTQYF
NA	NA	TRBV2	TRBJ2-3	TGTGCCAGCAGCCTAGGGACTGTAGTCGCGCAGTATTTT	CASSLGTVVAQYF
NA	once	TRBV25-1	TRBJ2-1	TGTGCCAGCAGGGGGGCTAGCGACTACAATGAGCAGTTCTTC	CASRGASDYNEQFF
NA	NA	TRBV6-1	TRBJ1-3	TGTGCCAGCAGTGAAAACAGCTCTGGAAACACCATATATTTT	CASSENSSGNTIYF
NA	once	TRBV5-4	TRBJ1-1	TGTGCCAGCAGCTTGGAGTGGGACACTGAAGCTTTCTTT	CASSLEWDTEAFF
NA	NA	TRBV19	TRBJ1-1	TGTGCCAGTAGTAGGTATGCTGAAGCTTTCTTT	CASSRYAEAFF
TRBD2	NA	TRBV7-8	TRBJ2-2	TGTGCCAGCAGCTTAGTTCCCCGAAGGTTTGCGGGGGGCGTCGCCGGGGAGCTGTTTTTT	CASSLVPRRFAGGVAGELFF
NA	NA	TRBV13	TRBJ2-7	TGTGCCAGCAGCCCACCGGTAGGGGCTAACTCCTACGAGCAGTACTTC	CASSPPVGANSYEQYF
NA	NA	TRBV7-3	TRBJ2-1	TGTGCCAGCAGCTTAAGGAGGACAGTCTCCTACAATGAGCAGTTCTTC	CASSLRRTVSYNEQFF
NA	NA	TRBV11-2	TRBJ1-3	TGTGCCAGCAGCTGGGGAGGGGGGCTCTCTGGAAACACCATATATTTT	CASSWGGGLSGNTIYF
NA	NA	TRBV20-1	TRBJ2-7	TGCAGTGCCCCACTCTACTACGAGCAGTACTTC	CSAPLYYEQYF
NA	few	TRBV4-2	TRBJ1-2	TGTGCCAGCAGCCAAGATTGGGACGCACACTATGGCTACACCTTC	CASSQDWDAHYGYTF
TRBD1	NA	TRBV3-1/TRBV3-2	TRBJ1-5	TGTGCCAGCAGCCCTCACGGGACAGGGGGCGTTGGGCCCCAGCATTTT	CASSPHGTGGVGPQHF
NA	NA	TRBV7-2	TRBJ2-7	TGTGCCAGCAGCACCGCGCGACTCTACGAGCAGTACTTC	CASSTARLYEQYF
TRBD2	NA	TRBV6-5	TRBJ2-5	TGTGCCAGCTCGAAGCGGGGGGGACAAGAGACCCAGTACTTC	CASSKRGGQETQYF
TRBD1	NA	TRBV29-1	TRBJ2-5	TGCAGCGTTAGGGACAGGGGGCCTCAAGAGACCCAGTACTTC	CSVRDRGPQETQYF
NA	NA	TRBV6-2/TRBV6-3	TRBJ1-1	TGTGCCAGCAGTTACACACACGGGCTGAACACTGAAGCTTTCTTT	CASSYTHGLNTEAFF
TRBD1	NA	TRBV19	TRBJ1-4	TGTGCCAGTAGCCCCGACAGGGCGAATGAAAAACTGTTTTTT	CASSPDRANEKLFF
NA	NA	TRBV4-3	TRBJ1-3	TGCGCCAGCAGCCAAGGAACTGCGGGGAGCACCATATATTTT	CASSQGTAGSTIYF
NA	NA	TRBV18	TRBJ1-1	TGTGCCAGCTCACCCTCGGGAGACGAAGCTTTCTTT	CASSPSGDEAFF
TRBD2	NA	TRBV7-3	TRBJ2-2	TGTGCCAGCAGCCCCCCGGGAGGACCGAACACCGGGGAGCTGTTTTTT	CASSPPGGPNTGELFF
NA	NA	TRBV18	TRBJ2-7	TGTGCCAGCTCACCTGAGGTCCCGGGGGAGCAGTACTTC	CASSPEVPGEQYF
TRBD2	NA	TRBV19	TRBJ2-3	TGTGCCAGTAGTACCCCGGGACTAGCGGGGGGCTTTAGCACAGATACGCAGTATTTT	CASSTPGLAGGFSTDTQYF
TRBD2	NA	TRBV19	TRBJ2-5	TGTGCCAGTAGCCTACTAGCGGGGGGGGAAGAGACCCAGTACTTC	CASSLLAGGEETQYF
TRBD1	NA	TRBV11-2	TRBJ1-1	TGTGCCAGCAGCTTAGCCGGACAGGGGATCACTGAAGCTTTCTTT	CASSLAGQGITEAFF
NA	once	TRBV29-1	TRBJ1-3	TGCAGCGTACACGGACAGGGAAACACCATATATTTT	CSVHGQGNTIYF
NA	NA	TRBV7-9	TRBJ2-7	TGTGCCAGCAGCTTAGGCCGGGACTACGAGCAGTACTTC	CASSLGRDYEQYF
NA	NA	TRBV2	TRBJ2-3	TGTGCCAGCGGAAAGACAGACACAGATACGCAGTATTTT	CASGKTDTDTQYF
TRBD2	NA	TRBV7-2	TRBJ2-1	TGTGCCAGCGGGCGGGGGTACTTCAATGAGCAGTTCTTC	CASGRGYFNEQFF
TRBD2	NA	TRBV5-8	TRBJ2-2	TGTGCCATCAAGGGACTAAGGAACACCGGGGAGCTGTTTTTT	CAIKGLRNTGELFF
TRBD1	NA	TRBV4-3	TRBJ1-5	TGCGCCAGCAGCCAAGTCCTGGGGACAGGGGGTCAGCCCCAGCATTTT	CASSQVLGTGGQPQHF
NA	NA	TRBV6-2/TRBV6-3	TRBJ2-7	TGTGCCAGCAGTTTGTCCCAATACGAGCAGTACTTC	CASSLSQYEQYF
NA	NA	TRBV6-5	TRBJ2-5	TGTGCCAGCAGTTACTCAGGGACCCAGTACTTC	CASSYSGTQYF
TRBD1	NA	TRBV11-2	TRBJ1-1	TGTGCCAGCAGTCCGAGGGGGCTGGAAGCTTTCTTT	CASSPRGLEAFF
TRBD1	NA	TRBV9	TRBJ1-6	TGTGCCAGCAGCGTAGGCCAGGGGGCAAGCTCCTATAATTCACCCCTCCACTTT	CASSVGQGASSYNSPLHF